The clone carrying this T cell receptor (beta chain) has more than one count but fewer than ten. This entry comes from a study of T-cell reconstitution after alpha-beta-depleted transplantation in children. This CDR3 has 18 residues. Germline V gene data show CDR1 as SGHAT and CDR2 as FQDESV (reference sequence). V was trimmed by 4 bases and J by 1 base, leaving 20 bases between them. Unique molecular identifiers tagged the TCRbeta library. TCRdb independently ran MiXCR on the PCR reads; one entry per CDR3 protein. This table holds about 980,000 distinct CDR3 sequences, around 30% found once. The rearrangement links TRBV11-1 to TRBJ2-1; perhaps TRBD2 as D (6 bases). The sequenced sample was PBMCs, mostly from graft donor cells, obtained 360 days after TCRalphabeta/CD19-depleted stem cell transplant. This receptor was taken from a boy younger than two who had a stem cell transplant for SCID, so the T cells may come from the graft donor. Here the CDR3 DNA reads TGTGCCAGCAGCTCGACATCCCAAACCGGGGGATCCTACAATGAGCAGTTCTTC. Protein sequence: CASSSTSQTGGSYNEQFF.